The entry that follows covers one T cell receptor beta chain sequence. Its specificity is not known. The source of the sample is a study of cytomegalovirus exposure and HLA in healthy donors. TCRdb's table, derived via immunoSEQ multiplex PCR, lists solely in-frame clones and lacks some. This table has 200,000 to 300,000 clones, 90% appearing once. The donors were in the roughly 110-subject validation cohort, distinct from the roughly 700-subject first cohort. V was shortened by 1 base and J by 2 bases, with 8 bases between the two germline ends. This CDR3 contains 14 residues. The germline CDR1 and CDR2 sequences are SGHAT and FQDESV (reference sequence). Regarding the study as a whole: TCR beta chains numbering roughly 150 were designated cytomegalovirus-associated. Subsequent analysis found a tendency for first-cohort TCR clusters to co-occur within the 110 or so validation repertoires. Rare TCR sequences dominated, though some public TCRs recurred in many donors.

The sequence came from a woman in her twenties or thirties in good health and CMV-seronegative. This chain links TRBV11-1 with TRBJ1-1; D unresolved. The specimen was PBMCs. The chain's CDR3 is CASSLEEVNTEAFF. CDR3 in DNA: TGTGCCAGCAGCTTAGAGGAGGTCAACACTGAAGCTTTCTTT.